Listed below are T cell receptor beta chains from one sample, sequenced in a study of OX40 agonist ivuxolimab in advanced cancers. Sequencing used immunoSEQ multiplex PCR; TCRdb keeps in-frame clones, though not all of them. Of about 110,000 clones in the sample, 91% were seen once. The specimen was CD4+ or CD8+ T cells sorted from blood, collected in a trial of the OX40 agonist ivuxolimab. The receptors shown here come from an adult with an advanced solid tumor such as melanoma, head and neck, liver or kidney cancer. CDR3s include the opening cysteine and the closing phenylalanine or tryptophan.

v_gene: TRBV5-1
CDR3aa: CASSLGLAGVETQYF

v_gene: TRBV6-1
CDR3aa: CASSEGSGQGVNEQFF

v_gene: TRBV29-1
CDR3aa: CSVQSWDSTDTQYF

v_gene: TRBV6-1
CDR3aa: CASREAGHGTDTQYF

v_gene: TRBV5-1
CDR3aa: CASSSSGGFQETQYF

v_gene: TRBV28
CDR3aa: CASSFSDGYTF

v_gene: TRBV30
CDR3aa: CAWSGQKYGYTF

v_gene: TRBV5-1
CDR3aa: CASSLRSLTGELFF

v_gene: TRBV5-6
CDR3aa: CASSFRGIYNEQFF

v_gene: TRBV4-2
CDR3aa: CASSQDASGKKYF

v_gene: TRBV29-1
CDR3aa: CSVLRGTDTQYF

v_gene: TRBV25-1
CDR3aa: CASSKTRAASGIYEQYF

v_gene: TRBV30
CDR3aa: CAWSVTAYEQYF

v_gene: TRBV2
CDR3aa: CASSPGGETQYF

v_gene: TRBV9
CDR3aa: CASSVAPGQETQYF

v_gene: TRBV5-1
CDR3aa: CASNPGQPDSGANVLTF

v_gene: TRBV18
CDR3aa: CASSPMATSYEQYF

v_gene: TRBV9
CDR3aa: CASSVASGTYEQYF

v_gene: TRBV6-1
CDR3aa: CASGPKTSGAYEQYF

v_gene: TRBV19
CDR3aa: CASSYGSRGLGKLFF

v_gene: TRBV5-5
CDR3aa: CASSLSSDRGRRGYTF